Below, 13 T cell receptor beta chains from the same sample are listed, as sequenced in a study of tumor-infiltrating lymphocytes in primary liver carcinoma. The approximately 20-31 mg bulk tissue piece was not sorted before simultaneous RNA and DNA extraction. Constant-region priming of 500 to 550 ng total RNA yielded TCR beta cDNA. Slightly modified ARM-PCR with three nested multiplex PCR rounds yielded TCR beta libraries. A C-beta reverse primer was combined with TRBV1-TRBV30 forward primers in the first two PCR rounds, and each round had around 10 cycles. TCRdb redid the calling of the multiplex PCR reads with MiXCR, one entry per CDR3 protein. This repertoire shows 95,000 to 150,000 distinct CDR3 sequences, 55% to 70% found once; its top ten account for 8% to 9%. The sequenced sample was tumor-adjacent normal liver tissue. These receptor sequences come from a woman aged 60-75 years with primary liver carcinoma and hepatitis B virus infection.

Of note for this clonotype: A much larger clone differs from this one at a single base, so this may be a read error. This chain links TRBV30 with TRBJ2-7; 12 bases are a match to TRBD1. Germline assignment: CDR1 GTSNPN and CDR2 SVGIG (reference sequence). This CDR3 has 13 residues. CDR3 region: CARSWDRGREQCF. The CDR3 coding sequence is TGTGCCCGGAGTTGGGACAGGGGGCGGGAGCAGTGCTTC.

Concerning this clonotype: At one end the junction does not follow the germline gene, possibly because of a read error. The chain links TRBV4-1 to TRBJ2-1; 9 bases agree with TRBD1. This CDR3 spans 17 amino acids. CDR1 is MGHRA and CDR2 is YSYEKL in the germline V gene. The CDR3 DNA follows: TGCGCCGGCAGCCTCATACAGGGGGCTGGGGTATACAATGAGCAGTCCTTC. This gives the protein CAGSLIQGAGVYNEQSF.

This clonotype showed up just once. This chain joins TRBV19 and TRBJ2-1; TRBD2 matches 12 bases. J lost 4 bases, V lost 8 bases, and 6 bases had no gene match. Per the germline V gene, CDR1 is LNHDA and CDR2 is SQIVND (reference sequence). This CDR3 spans 15 amino acids. The CDR3 DNA is TGTGCCAGTCGGCTAGCGGGAGGGCGTTACAATGAGCAGTTCTTC. Residues: CASRLAGGRYNEQFF.

Concerning this clonotype: Germline is not matched at one junction end, which may reflect a read error. This rearrangement joins TRBV6-5 to TRBJ2-1, with D possibly being TRBD1 (6 bases). Germline-derived CDR1 and CDR2 are MNHEY and SVGAGI. The CDR3 length is 17 residues. The CDR3 loop reads CASSPQGLGRGLNEQFF. The CDR3 nucleotides read TGTGCCAGCAGTCCCCAGGGGTTGGGGCGCGGTCTTAATGAGCAGTTTTTC.

A note on this clonotype: A read error may account for a junction end that differs from germline. This chain links TRBV4-2 with TRBJ2-3; the D is unclear. The CDR3 totals 16 residues. In germline, CDR1 is LGHNA, CDR2 YNFKEQ. CDR3 region: CAGSQGAIPSTDTQYF. CDR3 in DNA: TGTGCCGGCAGCCAAGGAGCCATACCTAGCACAGATACGCAGTATTTT.

As for this clonotype: The missing conserved phenylalanine or tryptophan at the end of this CDR3 makes a read error likely. The rearrangement links TRBV12-3 or TRBV12-4 to TRBJ2-7; 11 nucleotides line up with TRBD1. This CDR3 contains 16 residues. J lost 8 bases, V lost 2 bases, and 11 bases had no gene match. CDR3 sequence reads: CASSLLSRTGGAKQYL. CDR3 in DNA: TGTGCCAGCAGTTTATTATCCAGGACAGGGGGCGCGAAGCAGTACCTC.

With respect to this clonotype: The CDR3 does not close with the conserved phenylalanine or tryptophan, likely indicating a read error. The genes are TRBV4-1 and TRBJ2-3; 12 bases match TRBD2. The CDR3 has 17 amino acids. Germline V gene data show CDR1 as MGHRA and CDR2 as YSYEKL. As DNA, the CDR3 is TGCGCCAGCAACCAAGATTTGACTAGCGGGAGTCGGGATACGCAGTATGTT. Translated: CASNQDLTSGSRDTQYV.

This clonotype occurred a few times. The chain has TRBV7-9 and TRBJ2-7; D possibly uses TRBD1 or TRBD2 (5 bases each). Trimming removed 5 bases at V and 3 bases at J, with 17 bases between. The CDR3 extends over 15 amino acids. CDR1 SEHNR and CDR2 FQNEAQ come from the germline V gene (reference sequence). CDR3 residues: CASSVPGPGYYEQYF. For the CDR3, the DNA is TGTGCCAGCAGCGTGCCGGGACCCGGCTACTACGAGCAGTACTTC. Combining the CDR3 with reference TRBV7-9 and TRBJ2-7 gives the whole variable domain DTGVSQNPRHKITKRGQNVTFRCDPISEHNRLYWYRQTLGQGPEFLTYFQNEAQLEKSRLLSDRFSAERPKGSFSTLEIQRTEQGDSAMYLCASSVPGPGYYEQYFGPGTRLTVT.

This clonotype counts as medium-sized. The chain couples TRBV11-1 to TRBJ2-5; 7 bases map to TRBD2. This CDR3 contains 14 residues. Losses at the gene ends were 2 bases for V and 2 bases for J; bases not matched to a gene: 2. Germline V gene data show CDR1 as SGHAT and CDR2 as FQDESV (reference sequence). The CDR3 nucleotides are TGTGCCAGCAGCTTACCGGGACTACAAGAGACCCAGTACTTC. Its translation: CASSLPGLQETQYF.

In regard to this clonotype: This may be a read error: a much more frequent sequence differs by one nucleotide. The J gene is TRBJ2-1, the V gene TRBV28; 9 bases map to TRBD1. The CDR3 has 16 residues. J lost 4 bases, V lost 6 bases, and 10 bases had no gene match. Germline V CDR1 and CDR2: MDHEN, SYDVKM. DNA for the CDR3: TGTGCCAGCAGCTCTCGATGGGACAGGGCGTACAATGAGCAGTTCTTC. Translating gives CASSSRWDRAYNEQFF.

About this clonotype: An end of the junction does not agree with germline; a read error may underlie this. This chain links TRBV28 with TRBJ2-3, with 12 positions matching TRBD1. The CDR3 spans 17 residues. Germline values: CDR1 MDHEN, CDR2 SYDVKM. The CDR3: CTSSPTGTGGATYTQYF. The CDR3 DNA sequence: TGTACCAGCAGTCCAACCGGGACAGGGGGCGCAACATATACGCAGTATTTT.

This clonotype was detected many times. The genes are TRBV19 and TRBJ2-1, with D possibly TRBD1 on 5 matching bases. CDR3 length equals 13 residues. Trimming cost V 2 bases and J 4 bases, with 6 bases left between them. Germline assignment: CDR1 LNHDA and CDR2 SQIVND (reference sequence). The CDR3 is CASSISGYNEQFF. For the CDR3, the DNA is TGTGCCAGTAGTATATCAGGGTACAATGAGCAGTTCTTC.

The chain links TRBV7-2 to TRBJ2-3; TRBD2 is a possible D gene (6 bases). The CDR3 runs to 15 residues. Trimming left V 3 bases short and J 4 bases short, with 14 bases between. The V gene's germline CDR1 is SGHTA and CDR2 FQGNSA. CDR3 protein: CASSLTSNIADTQYF. DNA for the CDR3: TGTGCCAGCAGCTTGACTAGTAATATCGCAGATACGCAGTATTTT.